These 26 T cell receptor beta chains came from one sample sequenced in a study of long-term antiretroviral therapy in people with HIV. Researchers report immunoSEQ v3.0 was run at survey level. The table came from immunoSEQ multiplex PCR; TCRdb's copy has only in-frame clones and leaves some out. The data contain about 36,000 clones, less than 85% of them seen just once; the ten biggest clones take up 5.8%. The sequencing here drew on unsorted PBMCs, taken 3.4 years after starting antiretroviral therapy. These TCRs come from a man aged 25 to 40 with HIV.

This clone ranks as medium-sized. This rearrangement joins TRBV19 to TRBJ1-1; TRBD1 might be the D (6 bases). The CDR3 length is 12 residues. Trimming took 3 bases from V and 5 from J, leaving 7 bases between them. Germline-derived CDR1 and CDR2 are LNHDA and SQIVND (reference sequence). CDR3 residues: CASSMGATEAFF. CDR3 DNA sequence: TGTGCCAGTAGTATGGGGGCGACTGAAGCTTTCTTT.

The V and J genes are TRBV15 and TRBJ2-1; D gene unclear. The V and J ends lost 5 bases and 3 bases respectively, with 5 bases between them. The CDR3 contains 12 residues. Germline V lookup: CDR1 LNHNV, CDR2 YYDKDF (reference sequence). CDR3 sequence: CATSSGYNEQFF. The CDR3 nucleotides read TGTGCCACCAGCTCTGGCTACAATGAGCAGTTCTTC.

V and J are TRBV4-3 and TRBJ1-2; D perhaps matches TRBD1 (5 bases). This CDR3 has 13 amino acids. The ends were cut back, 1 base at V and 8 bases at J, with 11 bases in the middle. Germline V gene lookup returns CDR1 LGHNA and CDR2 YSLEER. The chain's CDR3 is CASSQGRVGGYTF. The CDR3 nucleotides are TGCGCCAGCAGCCAAGGCAGGGTTGGAGGCTACACCTTC.

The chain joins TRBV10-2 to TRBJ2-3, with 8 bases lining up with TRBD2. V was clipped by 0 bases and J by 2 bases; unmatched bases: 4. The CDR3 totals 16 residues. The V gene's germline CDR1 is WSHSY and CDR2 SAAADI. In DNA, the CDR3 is TGCGCCAGCAGTGAGTCTAGCGGGGTTTCCACAGATACGCAGTATTTT. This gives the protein CASSESSGVSTDTQYF.

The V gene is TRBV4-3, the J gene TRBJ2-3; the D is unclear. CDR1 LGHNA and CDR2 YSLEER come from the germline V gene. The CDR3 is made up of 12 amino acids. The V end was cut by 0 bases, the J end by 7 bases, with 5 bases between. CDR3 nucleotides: TGCGCCAGCAGCCAAGAGTCTCATACGCAGTATTTT. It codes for CASSQESHTQYF.

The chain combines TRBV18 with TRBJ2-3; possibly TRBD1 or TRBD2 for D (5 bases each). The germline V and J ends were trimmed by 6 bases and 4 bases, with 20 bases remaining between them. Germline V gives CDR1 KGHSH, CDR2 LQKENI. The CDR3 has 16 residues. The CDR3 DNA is TGTGCCAGCTCGCCCACACGGTCCCAGGGAGCAGATACGCAGTATTTT. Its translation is CASSPTRSQGADTQYF.

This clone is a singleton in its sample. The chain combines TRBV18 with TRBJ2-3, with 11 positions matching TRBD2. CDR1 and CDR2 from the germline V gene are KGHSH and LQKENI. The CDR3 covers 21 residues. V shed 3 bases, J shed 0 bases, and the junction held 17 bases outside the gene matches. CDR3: CASSPLSPGLTSGMSTDTQYF. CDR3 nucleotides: TGTGCCAGCTCACCTCTTAGCCCGGGTTTGACTAGCGGGATGAGCACAGATACGCAGTATTTT. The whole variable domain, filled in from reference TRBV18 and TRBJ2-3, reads NAGVMQNPRHLVRRRGQEARLRCSPMKGHSHVYWYRQLPEEGLKFMVYLQKENIIDESGMPKERFSAEFPKEGPSILRIQQVVRGDSAAYFCASSPLSPGLTSGMSTDTQYFGPGTRLTVL.

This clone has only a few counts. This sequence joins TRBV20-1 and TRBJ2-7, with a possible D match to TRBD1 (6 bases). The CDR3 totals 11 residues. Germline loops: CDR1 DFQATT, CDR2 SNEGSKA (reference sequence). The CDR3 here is CSSGDRGEQYF. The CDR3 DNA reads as TGCAGCTCAGGGGACCGTGGCGAGCAGTACTTC.

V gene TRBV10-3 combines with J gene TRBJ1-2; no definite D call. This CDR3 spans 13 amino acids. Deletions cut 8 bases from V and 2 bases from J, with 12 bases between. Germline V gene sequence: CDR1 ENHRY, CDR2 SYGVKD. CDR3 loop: CAISGRQNYGYTF. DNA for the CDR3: TGTGCCATCTCAGGTCGCCAGAACTATGGCTACACCTTC.

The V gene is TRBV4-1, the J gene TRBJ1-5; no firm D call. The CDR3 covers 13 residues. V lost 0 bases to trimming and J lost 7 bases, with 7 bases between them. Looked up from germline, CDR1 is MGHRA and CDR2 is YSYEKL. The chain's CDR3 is CASSQEGRQPQHF. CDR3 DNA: TGCGCCAGCAGCCAAGAAGGAAGACAGCCCCAGCATTTT.

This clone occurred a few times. In DNA form, the CDR3 reads TGTGCCAGCAAAGCGGGAGGCAACACCGGGGAGCTGTTTTTT. Amino acid sequence: CASKAGGNTGELFF. The rearrangement uses TRBV6-6 and TRBJ2-2; 9 bases are shared with TRBD2. This CDR3 comprises 14 residues. Germline values: CDR1 MNHNY, CDR2 SVGAGI (reference sequence). With V trimmed by 7 bases and J by 2 bases, 2 bases remained unmatched.

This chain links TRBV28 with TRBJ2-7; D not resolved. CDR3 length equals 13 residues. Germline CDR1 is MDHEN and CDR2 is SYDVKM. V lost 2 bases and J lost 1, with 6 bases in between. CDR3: CASSLGPSYEQYF. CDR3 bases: TGTGCCAGCAGTTTAGGCCCTTCCTACGAGCAGTACTTC.

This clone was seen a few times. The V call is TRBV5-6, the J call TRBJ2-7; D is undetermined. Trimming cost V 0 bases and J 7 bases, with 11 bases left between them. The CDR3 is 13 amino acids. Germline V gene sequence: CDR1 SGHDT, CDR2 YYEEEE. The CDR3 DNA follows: TGTGCCAGCAGCTTGGGGACGGCCAAAGAGCAGTACTTC. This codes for CASSLGTAKEQYF. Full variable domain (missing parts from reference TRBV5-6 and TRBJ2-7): DAGVTQSPTHLIKTRGQQVTLRCSPKSGHDTVSWYQQALGQGPQFIFQYYEEEERQRGNFPDRFSGHQFPNYSSELNVNALLLGDSALYLCASSLGTAKEQYFGPGTRLTVT.

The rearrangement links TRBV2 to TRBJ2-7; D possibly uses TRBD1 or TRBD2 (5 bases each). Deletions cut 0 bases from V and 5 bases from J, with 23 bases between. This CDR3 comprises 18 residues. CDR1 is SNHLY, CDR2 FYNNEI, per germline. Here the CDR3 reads CASSEALSGPWLAHEQYF. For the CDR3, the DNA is TGTGCCAGCAGTGAAGCGTTGTCAGGGCCATGGCTAGCCCACGAGCAGTACTTC.

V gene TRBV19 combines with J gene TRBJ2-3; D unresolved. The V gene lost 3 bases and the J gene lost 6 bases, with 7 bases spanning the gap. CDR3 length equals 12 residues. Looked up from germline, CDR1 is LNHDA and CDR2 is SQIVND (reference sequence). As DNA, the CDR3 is TGTGCCAGTAGTATGGGTTTTGATACGCAGTATTTT. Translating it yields CASSMGFDTQYF.

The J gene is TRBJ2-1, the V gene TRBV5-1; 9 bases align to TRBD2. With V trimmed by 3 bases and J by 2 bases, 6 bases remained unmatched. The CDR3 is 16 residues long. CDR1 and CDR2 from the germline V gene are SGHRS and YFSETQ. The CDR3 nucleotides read TGCGCCAGCAGCTCAAATATAGCGGGAGCCTACAATGAGCAGTTCTTC. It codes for CASSSNIAGAYNEQFF.

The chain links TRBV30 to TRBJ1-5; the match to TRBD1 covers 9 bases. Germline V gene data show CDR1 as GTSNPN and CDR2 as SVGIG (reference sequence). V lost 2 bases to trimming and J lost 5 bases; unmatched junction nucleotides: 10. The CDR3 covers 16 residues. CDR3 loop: CAWSSRGQGQDQPQHF. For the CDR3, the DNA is TGTGCCTGGAGTTCTCGGGGACAGGGACAAGATCAGCCCCAGCATTTT.

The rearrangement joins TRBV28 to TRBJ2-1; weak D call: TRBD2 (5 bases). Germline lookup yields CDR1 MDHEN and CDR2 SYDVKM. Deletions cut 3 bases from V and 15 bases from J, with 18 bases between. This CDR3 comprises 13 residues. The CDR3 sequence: CASSLGNRDKGFF. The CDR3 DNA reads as TGTGCCAGCAGTTTGGGGAACCGGGATAAGGGGTTCTTC.

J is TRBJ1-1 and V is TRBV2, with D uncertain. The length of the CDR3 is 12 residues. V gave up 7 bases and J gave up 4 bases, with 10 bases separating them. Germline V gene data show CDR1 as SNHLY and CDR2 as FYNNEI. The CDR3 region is CASILSGTEAFF. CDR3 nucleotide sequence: TGTGCCAGCATTTTAAGTGGCACTGAAGCTTTCTTT.

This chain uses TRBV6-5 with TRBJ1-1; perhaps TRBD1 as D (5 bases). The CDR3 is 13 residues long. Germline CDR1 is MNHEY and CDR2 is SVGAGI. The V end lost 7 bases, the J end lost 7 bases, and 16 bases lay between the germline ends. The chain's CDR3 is CASKRGAYFEAFF. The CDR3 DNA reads TGTGCCAGCAAAAGGGGCGCCTATTTTGAAGCTTTCTTT.

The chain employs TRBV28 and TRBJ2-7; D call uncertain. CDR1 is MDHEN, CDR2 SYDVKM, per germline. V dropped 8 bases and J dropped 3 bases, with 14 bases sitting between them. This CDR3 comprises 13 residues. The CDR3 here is CASGVEVDYEQYF. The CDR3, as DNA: TGTGCCAGCGGTGTTGAGGTGGACTACGAGCAGTACTTC.

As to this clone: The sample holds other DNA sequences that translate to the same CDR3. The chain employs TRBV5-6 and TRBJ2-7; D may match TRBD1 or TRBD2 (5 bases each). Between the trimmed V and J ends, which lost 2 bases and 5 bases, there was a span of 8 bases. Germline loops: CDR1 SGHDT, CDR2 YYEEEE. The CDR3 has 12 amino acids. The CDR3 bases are TGTGCCAGCAGCTTCGGGACCCACGAGCAGTACTTC. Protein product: CASSFGTHEQYF.

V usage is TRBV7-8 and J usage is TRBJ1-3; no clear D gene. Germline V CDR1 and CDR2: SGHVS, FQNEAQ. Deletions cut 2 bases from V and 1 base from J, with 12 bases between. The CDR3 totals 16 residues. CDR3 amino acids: CASSLILAASGNTIYF. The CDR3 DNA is TGTGCCAGCAGCTTAATTTTGGCGGCTTCTGGAAACACCATATATTTT.

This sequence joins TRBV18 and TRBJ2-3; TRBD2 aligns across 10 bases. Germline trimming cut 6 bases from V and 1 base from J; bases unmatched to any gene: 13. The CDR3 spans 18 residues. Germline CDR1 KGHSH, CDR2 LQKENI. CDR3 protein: CASSPRSGRATGTDTQYF. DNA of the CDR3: TGTGCCAGCTCCCCCCGCAGCGGGAGGGCCACCGGCACAGATACGCAGTATTTT.

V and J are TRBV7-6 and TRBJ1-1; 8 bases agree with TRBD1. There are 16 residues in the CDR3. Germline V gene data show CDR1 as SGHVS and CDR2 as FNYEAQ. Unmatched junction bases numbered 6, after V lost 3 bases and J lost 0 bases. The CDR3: CASSFETGAVNTEAFF. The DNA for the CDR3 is TGTGCCAGCAGCTTTGAGACAGGGGCCGTGAACACTGAAGCTTTCTTT.

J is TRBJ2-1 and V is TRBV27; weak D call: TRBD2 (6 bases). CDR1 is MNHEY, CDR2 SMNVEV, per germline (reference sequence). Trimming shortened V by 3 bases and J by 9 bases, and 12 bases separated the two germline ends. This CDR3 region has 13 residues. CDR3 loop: CASSFGGKVEQFF. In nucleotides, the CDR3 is TGTGCCAGCAGTTTTGGCGGGAAGGTTGAGCAGTTCTTC.